Listed below are T cell receptor beta chains from one sample, sequenced in a study of T cell responses to AZD1222 COVID-19 vaccine. Libraries were prepared by immunoSEQ multiplex PCR; TCRdb keeps only in-frame clonotypes and omits some of them. The repertoire has roughly 150,000 clones, about 90% of them found once; the top ten carry less than 2.5%. The specimen comprised peripheral blood, sampled on day 0 of AZD1222 vaccination. Every receptor here comes from an adult in good health. CDR3s include the opening cysteine and the closing phenylalanine or tryptophan. The D gene is left open where the match is weak. The size field is filled for only some rows; it gives once, few, many or a size class.

-,-,TRBJ1-4,TRBV10-3,14,CAISEGQPNEKLFF,TGTGCCATCAGTGAGGGACAGCCTAATGAAAAACTGTTTTTT
-,-,TRBJ2-7,TRBV6-2/TRBV6-3,12,CASSSGTYEQYF,TGTGCCAGCAGTTCAGGAACCTACGAGCAGTACTTC
-,-,TRBJ2-3,TRBV7-2,14,CASSLVEGTDTQYF,TGTGCCAGCAGCTTAGTCGAGGGCACAGATACGCAGTATTTT
-,-,TRBJ1-3,TRBV19,15,CASSITGNSGNTIYF,TGTGCCAGTAGTATAACAGGGAACTCTGGAAACACCATATATTTT
-,-,TRBJ1-1,TRBV28,15,CASSLGSVGVLEAFF,TGTGCCAGCAGTTTAGGTTCGGTCGGGGTTTTAGAAGCTTTCTTT
-,-,TRBJ1-5,TRBV4-3,13,CASSQRVNQPQHF,TGCGCCAGCAGCCAAAGGGTGAATCAGCCCCAGCATTTT
TRBD1,-,TRBJ2-7,TRBV11-2,15,CASSSRQGASSEQYF,TGTGCCAGCAGCTCTCGACAGGGGGCGTCTTCCGAGCAGTACTTC
-,-,TRBJ1-5,TRBV19,17,CASRGGEPSLSNQPQHF,TGTGCCAGTAGGGGCGGTGAGCCCTCCCTTAGCAATCAGCCCCAGCATTTT
TRBD2,-,TRBJ2-7,TRBV7-9,14,CASTVLAGPYEQYF,TGTGCCAGCACCGTACTAGCGGGGCCCTACGAGCAGTACTTC
-,-,TRBJ1-1,TRBV5-1,18,CASSLVGGGVQRDTEAFF,TGCGCCAGCAGCTTGGTAGGCGGGGGCGTACAGAGGGACACTGAAGCTTTCTTT
-,-,TRBJ1-1,TRBV30,10,CAWDRSEAFF,TGTGCCTGGGACCGGAGTGAAGCTTTCTTT
-,-,TRBJ1-1,TRBV30,13,CAWKGGIDTEAFF,TGTGCCTGGAAGGGGGGTATTGACACTGAAGCTTTCTTT
-,-,TRBJ2-5,TRBV5-6,13,CASSFYSQETQYF,TGTGCCAGCAGCTTTTACAGCCAAGAGACCCAGTACTTC
-,-,TRBJ2-1,TRBV11-2,13,CASRPSGFNEQFF,TGTGCCAGCAGACCTAGTGGTTTCAATGAGCAGTTCTTC
-,-,TRBJ2-3,TRBV7-2,15,CASSLVTAQVDTQYF,TGTGCCAGCAGCTTAGTTACCGCGCAGGTAGATACGCAGTATTTT
TRBD2,-,TRBJ2-1,TRBV7-9,19,CASSLVSGLAGGPDNEQFF,TGTGCCAGCAGCTTAGTATCGGGACTAGCGGGAGGGCCCGACAATGAGCAGTTCTTC
TRBD1,-,TRBJ1-4,TRBV2,19,CASSELPSIFGTGGLGLVF,TGTGCCAGCAGTGAATTGCCCTCTATCTTTGGGACAGGGGGGTTAGGTCTAGTTTTT
-,-,TRBJ2-2,TRBV4-3,14,CASSQDMGSGELFF,TGCGCCAGCAGCCAAGATATGGGTTCCGGGGAGCTGTTTTTT
TRBD1,once,TRBJ2-2,TRBV18,18,CASSPPTGGLANTGELFF,TGTGCCAGCTCACCACCGACAGGGGGATTAGCGAACACCGGGGAGCTGTTTTTT
-,-,TRBJ1-1,TRBV30,13,CAWSSSGWTEAFF,TGTGCCTGGAGCTCAAGCGGCTGGACTGAAGCTTTCTTT
-,-,TRBJ2-7,TRBV5-4,15,CASSLVGVSSYEQYF,TGTGCCAGCAGCTTGGTTGGGGTTAGCTCCTACGAGCAGTACTTC
-,once,TRBJ2-5,TRBV7-2,16,CASSLGQVGRIETQYF,TGTGCCAGCAGCTTAGGTCAGGTGGGGAGGATTGAGACCCAGTACTTC
-,-,TRBJ1-1,TRBV2,14,CASSDDPPGTEAFF,TGTGCCAGCAGTGATGACCCCCCCGGGACTGAAGCTTTCTTT
-,few,TRBJ1-2,TRBV19,14,CASSIGPGADGYTF,TGTGCCAGTAGTATTGGCCCGGGGGCGGATGGCTACACCTTC
-,-,TRBJ2-7,TRBV20-1,15,CSASVGTELSYEQYF,TGCAGTGCTAGTGTAGGGACGGAGCTTTCCTACGAGCAGTACTTC
-,-,TRBJ1-1,TRBV27,14,CASSFTGMNTEAFF,TGTGCCAGCAGTTTCACAGGAATGAACACTGAAGCTTTCTTT
-,-,TRBJ2-7,TRBV5-1,14,CASSFPQPTYEQYF,TGCGCCAGCAGCTTCCCGCAGCCTACCTACGAGCAGTACTTC
-,-,TRBJ2-7,TRBV9,14,CASSADSRLYEQYF,TGTGCCAGCAGCGCCGACTCGAGACTCTACGAGCAGTACTTC
-,-,TRBJ2-7,TRBV6-2/TRBV6-3,14,CASSNPGLSYEQYF,TGTGCCAGCAGCAATCCGGGACTTTCCTACGAGCAGTACTTC
-,-,TRBJ1-2,TRBV19,14,CASTSTGEFYGYTF,TGTGCCAGTACTTCTACTGGGGAGTTCTATGGCTACACCTTC
TRBD2,-,TRBJ2-5,TRBV7-2,17,CASKRTWGGGYGETQYF,TGTGCCAGCAAGCGAACATGGGGCGGGGGGTATGGAGAGACCCAGTACTTC
TRBD1,-,TRBJ1-2,TRBV10-2,15,CASSEGGGGAYGYTF,TGCGCCAGCAGTGAGGGGGGAGGGGGCGCCTATGGCTACACCTTC
-,-,TRBJ2-1,TRBV3-1/TRBV3-2,16,CASSLESRHYYNEQFF,TGTGCCAGCAGCCTAGAAAGTAGACATTACTACAATGAGCAGTTCTTC
-,-,TRBJ1-2,TRBV6-5,16,CASSSPSGFSFRGYTF,TGTGCCAGCAGTTCCCCCTCGGGGTTCTCTTTTAGGGGCTACACCTTC
-,-,TRBJ1-2,TRBV3-1/TRBV3-2,14,CASRDTGSNYGYTF,TGTGCCAGCAGAGATACAGGTTCTAACTATGGCTACACCTTC
-,-,TRBJ1-4,TRBV4-3,16,CASSQELTSPSEKLFF,TGCGCCAGCAGCCAAGAATTGACGTCCCCGAGTGAAAAACTGTTTTTT
-,-,TRBJ1-2,TRBV30,14,CAWSRRGVNYGYTF,TGTGCCTGGTCCAGAAGGGGGGTCAACTATGGCTACACCTTC
-,-,TRBJ1-3,TRBV7-2,16,CASSLAQVSSGNTIYF,TGTGCCAGCAGCTTAGCACAGGTCTCCTCTGGAAACACCATATATTTT
-,-,TRBJ1-5,TRBV28,16,CATGTNYGNSNQPQHF,TGTGCCACAGGGACAAACTATGGGAATAGCAATCAGCCCCAGCATTTT
TRBD1,-,TRBJ1-5,TRBV6-5,15,CASSRTGGGEEPQHF,TGTGCCAGCAGCCGAACAGGGGGGGGAGAGGAGCCCCAGCATTTT
-,-,TRBJ1-1,TRBV11-3,13,CASSLTEGTEAFF,TGTGCCAGCAGCTTAACTGAGGGCACTGAAGCTTTCTTT